This TCR beta chain was recovered during a study of T and B cells in COVID-19 patients. Overall study: Blood was sampled from COVID-19 patients who were either actively infected or recovered.

Multiplex PCR with BIOMED2 TRB-A/B primer pools amplified TRB rearrangements. MiXCR, run by TCRdb on the multiplex PCR reads, gives a single entry per CDR3 protein. The sample carries 4,000 to 6,000 distinct CDR3 sequences, about 30% recorded once. The CDR3 runs 14 residues. J was trimmed by 3 bases and V by 6 bases; bases with no gene match: 1. CDR1 is MNHEY and CDR2 is SVGEGT in the germline V gene. From blood, roughly 220-550 ng of genomic DNA served as TRB template. By share of the sample, this clonotype is medium-sized (0.01 to 0.1%). This sequence originates from a human donor with active COVID-19. The sample taken for sequencing was blood. V and J are TRBV6-2 or TRBV6-3 and TRBJ2-2, with TRBD2 matching over 10 bases. CDR3 sequence: CASRTSGHTGELFF. Written as DNA, the CDR3 is TGTGCCAGCAGGACTAGCGGGCACACCGGGGAGCTGTTTTTT.